The 5 T cell receptor beta chains below were found in one sample sequenced in a study of blood T cell repertoires in COVID-19. Repertoires were generated with immunoSEQ multiplex PCR, while TCRdb's copy carries only in-frame clones and drops some. There are a few hundred thousand clones in the sample; approximately 80% occur only once, and about 9.4% lies in the top ten. The sample comprised peripheral blood. These receptors all come from an elderly woman with acute or convalescent COVID-19.

The chain links TRBV6-5 to TRBJ1-4, with 7 nucleotides matching TRBD1. CDR3 size: 15 residues. Germline CDR1 MNHEY, CDR2 SVGAGI. The V and J ends lost 5 bases and 6 bases, in that order; junction bases with no gene match: 9. The CDR3 bases are TGTGCCAGCAGTACCTACGACAGGGCGGATGAAAAACTGTTTTTT. This encodes CASSTYDRADEKLFF.

V and J are TRBV9 and TRBJ2-7; TRBD1 matches 7 bases. CDR1 and CDR2 from the germline V gene are SGDLS and YYNGEE. J lost 3 bases, V lost 0 bases, and 3 bases had no gene match. CDR3 length: 14 amino acids. The CDR3 nucleotides read TGTGCCAGCAGCGTAGGTCCAGGGGGCTACGAGCAGTACTTC. Amino acids: CASSVGPGGYEQYF.

The chain employs TRBV10-1 and TRBJ2-1; 10 bases are a match to TRBD2. J lost 2 bases, V lost 1 base, and 5 bases had no gene match. This CDR3 has 17 residues. From germline, CDR1 is WNHNN and CDR2 SYGVQD (reference sequence). As DNA, the CDR3 is TGCGCCAGCAGTGAGTGGAAACTAGCGGGACCCTACAATGAGCAGTTCTTC. Translated: CASSEWKLAGPYNEQFF.

The chain employs TRBV19 and TRBJ2-2, with a weak D call TRBD1 (6 bases). The V and J ends lost 5 bases and 8 bases respectively, with 12 bases between them. Per the germline V gene, CDR1 is LNHDA and CDR2 is SQIVND (reference sequence). The CDR3 has 13 residues. CDR3 sequence: CASSEQGMGELFF. CDR3 DNA sequence: TGTGCCAGTAGTGAACAGGGAATGGGGGAGCTGTTTTTT.

V and J are TRBV20-1 and TRBJ1-5; 7 nucleotides align to TRBD1. V was pared by 3 bases and J by 7 bases, with 12 bases of the junction left unmatched. The germline V gene has CDR1 DFQATT and CDR2 SNEGSKA (reference sequence). CDR3 size: 15 residues. The DNA of the CDR3 is TGCAGTGCTAGTCAGTTTGAACAGGGGCGACAGCCCCAGCATTTT. It encodes CSASQFEQGRQPQHF.